A single sample is the source of the 9 T cell receptor beta chains below, sequenced in a study of long-term antiretroviral therapy in people with HIV. Running of the v3.0 immunoSEQ assay took place at survey level. Sequencing used immunoSEQ multiplex PCR; TCRdb keeps in-frame clones, though not all of them. The table records roughly 20,000 clones, about 77% of them present only once. This specimen was unsorted PBMCs, taken at the start of antiretroviral therapy, before treatment. The receptors here all came from a woman aged 40 to 50 with HIV.

The J gene is TRBJ2-3, the V gene TRBV7-9; TRBD1 is a possible D gene (5 bases). Germline V gene lookup returns CDR1 SEHNR and CDR2 FQNEAQ (reference sequence). The germline V and J ends were trimmed by 3 bases and 4 bases, with 8 bases remaining between them. The CDR3 covers 13 residues. CDR3 sequence: CASSFQGPDTQYF. The CDR3 DNA reads as TGTGCCAGCAGCTTCCAGGGCCCAGATACGCAGTATTTT.

The chain uses TRBV5-1 and TRBJ1-2, with D tentatively TRBD1 (6 bases). CDR3 size: 14 residues. Germline V gene lookup returns CDR1 SGHRS and CDR2 YFSETQ. Between the trimmed V and J ends, which lost 4 bases and 2 bases, there was a span of 12 bases. CDR3 protein: CASSVYTGNYGYTF. CDR3 DNA: TGCGCCAGCAGCGTGTACACAGGGAACTATGGCTACACCTTC.

V and J are TRBV6-1 and TRBJ2-5; possibly TRBD1 or TRBD2 for D (5 bases each). The J call may not be correct, given that the DNA end is closer to TRBJ2-7. This CDR3 spans 15 amino acids. Germline V gene lookup returns CDR1 MNHNS and CDR2 SASEGT. The CDR3 sequence: CASSEDWGYGYEQYF. The CDR3 DNA sequence: TGTGCCAGCAGTGAAGACTGGGGGTACGGCTACGAGCAGTACTTC.

The V gene is TRBV28, the J gene TRBJ1-2; D is possibly TRBD1 (6 bases). Germline assignment: CDR1 MDHEN and CDR2 SYDVKM. The ends were cut back, 3 bases at V and 4 bases at J, with 24 bases in the middle. This CDR3 has 18 residues. This CDR3 is CASSFLLLWTERPYGYTF. The CDR3 DNA sequence: TGTGCCAGCAGTTTTCTCCTCCTTTGGACAGAACGTCCCTATGGCTACACCTTC.

The rearrangement uses TRBV7-3 and TRBJ2-7, with D tentatively TRBD2 (5 bases). V was pared by 3 bases and J by 3 bases, with 18 bases between. CDR3 length equals 16 residues. Germline CDR1 reads SGHTA; CDR2 reads FQGTGA. The CDR3 region has the DNA TGTGCCAGCAGCTTCCGCTGGACGAGGACTCACTACGAGCAGTACTTC. The encoded protein is CASSFRWTRTHYEQYF.

The V and J genes are TRBV29-1 and TRBJ2-3, with D perhaps matching TRBD2 (5 bases). The CDR3 is made up of 17 amino acids. V was clipped by 1 base and J by 4 bases, with 21 bases between them. Germline CDR1 is SQVTM and CDR2 is ANQGSEA. CDR3 loop: CSVEGEGVILRADTQYF. CDR3 sequence (DNA): TGCAGCGTTGAAGGAGAGGGAGTCATCCTGCGCGCAGATACGCAGTATTTT.

This chain connects TRBV6-5 to TRBJ1-1; weak D call: TRBD1 (5 bases). The V and J ends lost 3 bases and 1 base respectively, with 12 bases between them. There are 15 residues in the CDR3. The V gene's germline CDR1 is MNHEY and CDR2 SVGAGI. The CDR3 spells CASSYQGSSNTEAFF. As DNA, the CDR3 is TGTGCCAGCAGTTATCAGGGATCTTCGAACACTGAAGCTTTCTTT.

This chain links TRBV4-1 with TRBJ1-2; D gene unclear. CDR1 is MGHRA, CDR2 YSYEKL, per germline. The germline V and J ends were trimmed by 3 bases and 8 bases, with 13 bases remaining between them. This CDR3 comprises 13 residues. The CDR3 here is CASSQTVSYGYTF. The CDR3 nucleotides are TGCGCCAGCAGCCAGACGGTTTCCTACGGCTACACCTTC.

V gene TRBV7-2 combines with J gene TRBJ2-5; 9 bases agree with TRBD1. Germline CDR1 and CDR2: SGHTA and FQGNSA. V gave up 5 bases and J gave up 1 base; unmatched junction bases: 5. The CDR3 covers 15 residues. The CDR3 reads CASSRQGGLQETQYF. The CDR3, as DNA: TGTGCCAGCAGCCGACAGGGGGGCCTCCAAGAGACCCAGTACTTC.